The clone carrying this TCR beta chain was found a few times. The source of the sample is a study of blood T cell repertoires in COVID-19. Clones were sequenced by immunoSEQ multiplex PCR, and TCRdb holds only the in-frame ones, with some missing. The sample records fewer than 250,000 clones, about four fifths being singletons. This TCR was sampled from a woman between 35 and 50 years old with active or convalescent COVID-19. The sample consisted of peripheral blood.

CDR3: CAWSSGQKTYEQYF. CDR3 DNA sequence: TGTGCCTGGAGTTCGGGACAGAAGACCTACGAGCAGTACTTC. This rearrangement joins TRBV30 to TRBJ2-7; the match to TRBD1 covers 7 bases. The CDR3 covers 14 residues. The V gene's germline CDR1 is GTSNPN and CDR2 SVGIG (reference sequence). With V trimmed by 2 bases and J by 2 bases, 6 bases remained unmatched.